The rows below give T cell receptor beta chains drawn from one sample of a study of T cell responses to AZD1222 COVID-19 vaccine. Clones were read by immunoSEQ multiplex PCR, and TCRdb kept only the in-frame ones, dropping some. The sample includes 130,000 to 150,000 clones, roughly 89% of them seen just once. This specimen was peripheral blood, taken on day 0 of AZD1222 vaccination. Receptor source: an adult in good health. Both conserved end residues are part of each CDR3. A D gene is named only where the DNA matches it firmly. Size is stated for part of the rows, as once, few or many counts, or as a class when the clone is expanded.

d_call	v_call	clone_size	j_call	cdr3_nt	cdr3_aa
TRBD1	TRBV3-1/TRBV3-2	NA	TRBJ2-5	TGTGCCAGCAGCCAAGACAACAGGGGGCGAGGGGAAGAGACCCAGTACTTC	CASSQDNRGRGEETQYF
NA	TRBV2	NA	TRBJ1-6	TGTGCCAGCAGTGGACGGGGCAGGTATAATTCACCCCTCCACTTT	CASSGRGRYNSPLHF
NA	TRBV12-3/TRBV12-4	NA	TRBJ1-3	TGTGCCAGCAGTCCGGGTGCCGGAAACACCATATATTTT	CASSPGAGNTIYF
TRBD2	TRBV28	NA	TRBJ2-1	TGTGCCAGCAGGGAACCGGGACTAGGGGCCTACAATGAGCAGTTCTTC	CASREPGLGAYNEQFF
NA	TRBV5-4	NA	TRBJ1-2	TGTGCCAGCAGCATAACAGGGATCTATGGCTACACCTTC	CASSITGIYGYTF
NA	TRBV3-1/TRBV3-2	NA	TRBJ1-1	TGTGCCAGCAGCCTCCAGGCGACAGTCTCTGAAGCTTTCTTT	CASSLQATVSEAFF
TRBD1	TRBV28	NA	TRBJ1-5	TGTGCCAGCGAACTCGGACAGGGGAATCAGCCCCAGCATTTT	CASELGQGNQPQHF
NA	TRBV20-1	NA	TRBJ1-1	TGCAGTGCTAGTACGGGTCCTTGGAACACTGAAGCTTTCTTT	CSASTGPWNTEAFF
TRBD1	TRBV6-5	NA	TRBJ1-5	TGTGCCAGCAGCCACGACAGGGATAATCAGCCCCAGCATTTT	CASSHDRDNQPQHF
NA	TRBV4-2	NA	TRBJ1-5	TGTGCCAGCAGCCAAGGGATCGACGGTCAGCCCCAGCATTTT	CASSQGIDGQPQHF
TRBD1	TRBV19	NA	TRBJ1-2	TGTGCCAGTAGTCTCCACCCGGGACAGGGTTTGGGGGGCTACACCTTC	CASSLHPGQGLGGYTF
NA	TRBV29-1	NA	TRBJ2-4	TGCAGCGCGAGGGGGGGAGACGCCAAAAACATTCAGTACTTC	CSARGGDAKNIQYF
TRBD2	TRBV4-3	NA	TRBJ2-1	TGCGCCAGCAGCCAAGATAGCGGGTCCTACAATGAGCAGTTCTTC	CASSQDSGSYNEQFF
TRBD2	TRBV7-9	few	TRBJ2-7	TGTGCCAGCAGCCCTACTAGCGGCTCCTACGAGCAGTACTTC	CASSPTSGSYEQYF
NA	TRBV2	NA	TRBJ2-7	TGTGCCAGCAGGATCGAGGGGCCTCTCTCCTACGAGCAGTACTTC	CASRIEGPLSYEQYF
NA	TRBV7-2	NA	TRBJ2-3	TGTGCCAGCAGCCCCCTATTCACAGATACGCAGTATTTT	CASSPLFTDTQYF
NA	TRBV13	NA	TRBJ2-1	TGTGCCAGCAGCTTCTACCGGGACTCAAAATTCTTC	CASSFYRDSKFF
TRBD2	TRBV6-5	NA	TRBJ2-7	TGTGCCAGCAGTATTAGCGGGACGAGCTCCTACGAGCAGTACTTC	CASSISGTSSYEQYF
NA	TRBV7-9	NA	TRBJ2-1	TGTGCCAGCAGGTCAGCAGGGAATGAGCAGTTCTTC	CASRSAGNEQFF
NA	TRBV7-9	NA	TRBJ1-1	TGTGCCAGCAGCCCACCCTCCGTCCGGAGGGGCACTGAAGCTTTCTTT	CASSPPSVRRGTEAFF
NA	TRBV4-1	NA	TRBJ1-2	TGCGCCAGCAGCCACCCGGCCTTCTATGGCTACACCTTC	CASSHPAFYGYTF
TRBD1	TRBV29-1	NA	TRBJ2-7	TGCAGCGTACCGGGACGGCCGGGACAGCCGTACTACGAGCAGTACTTC	CSVPGRPGQPYYEQYF
TRBD2	TRBV10-3	NA	TRBJ2-2	TGTGCCATCAGTGAGTGGTTTGGGACTAGCGGGAGGTGGGAGTACACCGGGGAGCTGTTTTTT	CAISEWFGTSGRWEYTGELFF
TRBD2	TRBV27	NA	TRBJ2-1	TGTGCCAGCACCCCTTTGAGCGGGGGGGGGCATGAGCAGTTCTTC	CASTPLSGGGHEQFF
NA	TRBV2	NA	TRBJ1-1	TGTGCCAGCAGCGGTACAGGGCCGACCACTGAAGCTTTCTTT	CASSGTGPTTEAFF
NA	TRBV19	NA	TRBJ2-1	TGTGCCAGTACTCACGGAGGCGGGGATGAGCAGTTCTTC	CASTHGGGDEQFF
NA	TRBV19	NA	TRBJ2-2	TGTGCCAGTAGTATCCTAGCTAGCACCGGGGAGCTGTTTTTT	CASSILASTGELFF
NA	TRBV5-5	NA	TRBJ1-2	TGTGCCAGCAGCCTTACCCGAGGGGGTAACTATGGCTACACCTTC	CASSLTRGGNYGYTF
NA	TRBV7-9	NA	TRBJ2-4	TGTGCCAGCAGCTCATCATTAGCCAAAAACATTCAGTACTTC	CASSSSLAKNIQYF
NA	TRBV11-1	NA	TRBJ1-1	TGTGCCAGCAGCTTAGGTTCAGGAATTGAAGCTTTCTTT	CASSLGSGIEAFF
NA	TRBV4-3	NA	TRBJ1-5	TGCGCCAGCAGCCAAGATGGGGGCCCAAATCAGCCCCAGCATTTT	CASSQDGGPNQPQHF
NA	TRBV3-1/TRBV3-2	once	TRBJ2-7	TGTGCCAGCAGCCACTCGGGACTGTCTTTTGAGCAGTACTTC	CASSHSGLSFEQYF
NA	TRBV5-8	NA	TRBJ1-2	TGTGCCAGCAGCTACAAAAACTATGGCTACACCTTC	CASSYKNYGYTF
NA	TRBV9	NA	TRBJ1-1	TGTGCCAGCAGCGGACACTTAATGGTTGAAGCTTTCTTT	CASSGHLMVEAFF
NA	TRBV5-1	NA	TRBJ2-4	TGCGCCAGCAGCTTGCGGACCCTGGAAAACATTCAGTACTTC	CASSLRTLENIQYF
NA	TRBV3-1/TRBV3-2	NA	TRBJ1-3	TGTGCCAGCAGCCAATTGCTTTTAGGAAACACCATATATTTT	CASSQLLLGNTIYF
TRBD1	TRBV2	NA	TRBJ2-7	TGTGCCAGCAGCGAACAGGGGGCCCTTTACGAGCAGTACTTC	CASSEQGALYEQYF
NA	TRBV5-1	NA	TRBJ2-1	TGCGCCAGCAGCGCCAAATTGAGTTCCTACAATGAGCAGTTCTTC	CASSAKLSSYNEQFF
TRBD2	TRBV11-2	NA	TRBJ2-1	TGTGCCAGCAGACGTCCGCGGGGGGTCTCCTACAATGAGCAGTTCTTC	CASRRPRGVSYNEQFF
NA	TRBV12-5	NA	TRBJ1-5	TGTGCTAGTGCCTCCCCCAATGGGGGGGCCAGCAATCAGCCCCAGCATTTT	CASASPNGGASNQPQHF
TRBD1	TRBV7-8	NA	TRBJ2-2	TGTGCCAGCAGCTTAGTTTCGACAGGGATCCCCGGGGAGCTGTTTTTT	CASSLVSTGIPGELFF
NA	TRBV5-6	NA	TRBJ2-7	TGTGCCAGCCTCTCCTCGAGAGTCTGGACCGGGGGGCAGTACTTC	CASLSSRVWTGGQYF
NA	TRBV6-1	NA	TRBJ2-2	TGTGCCAGCAGTGAAGGAGGGGGAACCGGGGAGCTGTTTTTT	CASSEGGGTGELFF
TRBD2	TRBV18	NA	TRBJ2-1	TGTGCCAGCTCATCAGGGACTAGCGGGGTTTGGTTCTTC	CASSSGTSGVWFF
TRBD2	TRBV6-1	NA	TRBJ2-7	TGTGCCAGCAGTGAAATGATGGGCGGGGGCTCCTACGAGCAGTACTTC	CASSEMMGGGSYEQYF
TRBD2	TRBV6-2/TRBV6-3	NA	TRBJ2-2	TGTGCCAGCAGTTACTCGAGTAGACTAGCGGCCACCGGGGAGCTGTTTTTT	CASSYSSRLAATGELFF
NA	TRBV6-6	NA	TRBJ1-6	TGTGCCAGCAGTTACGACGAGGGCTCACCCCTCCACTTT	CASSYDEGSPLHF
TRBD2	TRBV5-6	NA	TRBJ2-3	TGTGCCAGCAGCCCGGAACTGACTAGCGGATACACAGATACGCAGTATTTT	CASSPELTSGYTDTQYF
TRBD2	TRBV7-3	NA	TRBJ2-1	TGTGCCAGCAGCTTAGAATTGGCGGGGGGACTCAATGAGCAGTTCTTC	CASSLELAGGLNEQFF
NA	TRBV4-1	NA	TRBJ2-2	TGCGCCAGCAGCCAAAGGAACACCGGGGAGCTGTTTTTT	CASSQRNTGELFF
NA	TRBV5-1	NA	TRBJ2-1	TGCGCCAGCAGCCTCCTTGAGGGGTACAATGAGCAGTTCTTC	CASSLLEGYNEQFF
NA	TRBV27	NA	TRBJ1-1	TGTGCCAGCAGTTTATCGAGGGGATCCACTGAAGCTTTCTTT	CASSLSRGSTEAFF
NA	TRBV5-1	NA	TRBJ1-1	TGCGCCACCTCGAGAGTAGACTTGAACACTGAAGCTTTCTTT	CATSRVDLNTEAFF
NA	TRBV27	once	TRBJ1-5	TGTGCCAGCAGTTTTAGCAGGGATCAGCCCCAGCATTTT	CASSFSRDQPQHF
TRBD2	TRBV23-1	NA	TRBJ2-3	TGCGCCAGCACCCTCGTAGCGGGGGCCGGGGATACGCAGTATTTT	CASTLVAGAGDTQYF